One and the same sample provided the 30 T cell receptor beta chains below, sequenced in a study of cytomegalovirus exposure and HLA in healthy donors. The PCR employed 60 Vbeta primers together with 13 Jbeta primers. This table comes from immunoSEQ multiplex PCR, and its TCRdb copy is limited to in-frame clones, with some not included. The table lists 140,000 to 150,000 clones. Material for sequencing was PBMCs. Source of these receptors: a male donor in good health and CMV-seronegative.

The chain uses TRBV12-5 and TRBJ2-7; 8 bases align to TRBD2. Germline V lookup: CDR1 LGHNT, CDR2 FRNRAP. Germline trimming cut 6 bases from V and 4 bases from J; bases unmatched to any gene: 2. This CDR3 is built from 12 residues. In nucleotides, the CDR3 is TGTGCTAGTGGGCCGGGAGGGTACGAGCAGTACTTC. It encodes CASGPGGYEQYF.

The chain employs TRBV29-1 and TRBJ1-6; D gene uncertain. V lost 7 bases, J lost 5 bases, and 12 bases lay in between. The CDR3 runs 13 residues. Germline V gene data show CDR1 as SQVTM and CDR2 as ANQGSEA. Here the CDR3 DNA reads TGCAGCGCCCAAGGCGGCGATAATTCACCCCTCCACTTT. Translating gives CSAQGGDNSPLHF. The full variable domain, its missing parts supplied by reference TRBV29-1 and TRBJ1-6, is SAVISQKPSRDICQRGTSLTIQCQVDSQVTMMFWYRQQPGQSLTLIATANQGSEATYESGFVIDKFPISRPNLTFSTLTVSNMSPEDSSIYLCSAQGGDNSPLHFGNGTRLTVT.

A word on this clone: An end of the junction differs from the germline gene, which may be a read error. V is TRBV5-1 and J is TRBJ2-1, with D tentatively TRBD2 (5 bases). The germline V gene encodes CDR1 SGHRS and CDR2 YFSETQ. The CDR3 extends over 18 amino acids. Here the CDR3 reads CASRLVVTYLRDSNEQFF. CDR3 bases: TGCGCCAGCAGATTGGTGGTGACTTATCTCCGGGATTCAAATGAGCAGTTCTTC. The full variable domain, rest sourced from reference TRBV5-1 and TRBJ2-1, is KAGVTQTPRYLIKTRGQQVTLSCSPISGHRSVSWYQQTPGQGLQFLFEYFSETQRNKGNFPGRFSGRQFSNSRSEMNVSTLELGDSALYLCASRLVVTYLRDSNEQFFGPGTRLTVL.

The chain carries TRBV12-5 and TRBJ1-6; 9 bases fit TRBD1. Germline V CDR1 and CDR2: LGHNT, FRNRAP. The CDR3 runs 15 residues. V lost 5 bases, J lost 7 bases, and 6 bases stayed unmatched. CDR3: CASGEGTGLNSPLHF. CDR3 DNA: TGTGCTAGTGGTGAGGGGACAGGGTTGAATTCACCCCTCCACTTT.

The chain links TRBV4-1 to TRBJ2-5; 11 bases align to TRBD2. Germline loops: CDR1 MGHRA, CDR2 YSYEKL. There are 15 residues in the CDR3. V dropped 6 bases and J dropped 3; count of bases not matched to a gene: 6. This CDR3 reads CASRNPGLAEETQYF. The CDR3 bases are TGCGCCAGCAGAAACCCGGGACTAGCGGAAGAGACCCAGTACTTC.

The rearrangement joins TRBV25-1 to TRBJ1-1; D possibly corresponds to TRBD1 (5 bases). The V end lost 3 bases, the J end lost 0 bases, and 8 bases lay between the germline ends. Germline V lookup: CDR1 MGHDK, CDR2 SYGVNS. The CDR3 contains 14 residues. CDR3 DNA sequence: TGTGCCAGCAGTGACGGGGGAATGAACACTGAAGCTTTCTTT. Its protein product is CASSDGGMNTEAFF.

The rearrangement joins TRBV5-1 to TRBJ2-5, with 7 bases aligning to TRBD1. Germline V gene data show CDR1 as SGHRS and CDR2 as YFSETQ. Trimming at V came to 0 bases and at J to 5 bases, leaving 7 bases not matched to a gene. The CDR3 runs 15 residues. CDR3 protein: CASSLGAGGRETQYF. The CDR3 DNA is TGCGCCAGCAGCTTGGGGGCAGGGGGTCGGGAGACCCAGTACTTC.

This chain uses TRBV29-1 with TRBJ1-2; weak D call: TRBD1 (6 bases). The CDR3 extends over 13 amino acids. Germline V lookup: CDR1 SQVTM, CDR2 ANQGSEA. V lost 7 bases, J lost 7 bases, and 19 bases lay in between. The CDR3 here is CSALGDMGSGYTF. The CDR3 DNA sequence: TGCAGCGCCTTAGGGGACATGGGGTCTGGCTACACCTTC.

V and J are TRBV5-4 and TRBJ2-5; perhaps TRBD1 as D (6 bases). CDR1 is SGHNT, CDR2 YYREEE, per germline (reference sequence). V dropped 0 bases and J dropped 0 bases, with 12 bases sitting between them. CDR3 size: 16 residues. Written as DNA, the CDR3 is TGTGCCAGCAGCTTGGGACAGGAGTCGTACCAAGAGACCCAGTACTTC. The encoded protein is CASSLGQESYQETQYF.

This CDR3 is CASSYNGLERRETQYF. DNA for the CDR3: TGTGCCAGCAGTTACAACGGACTAGAGAGACGTGAGACCCAGTACTTC. This chain links TRBV6-5 with TRBJ2-5, with 7 bases fitting TRBD2. The CDR3 loop spans 16 amino acids. J gave up 5 bases and V 2 bases, and 11 bases lay outside the gene matches. Germline V gene lookup returns CDR1 MNHEY and CDR2 SVGAGI.

The CDR3 region is CASSVDRGDTQYF. In DNA, the CDR3 is TGTGCCAGCAGCGTAGACAGGGGAGATACGCAGTATTTT. The chain joins TRBV9 to TRBJ2-3, with TRBD1 identical over 7 bases. The CDR3 loop spans 13 amino acids. Germline V CDR1 and CDR2: SGDLS, YYNGEE. V was pared by 0 bases and J by 5 bases, with 0 bases of the junction left unmatched. Together with reference TRBV9 and TRBJ2-3, the CDR3 gives the full variable domain: DSGVTQTPKHLITATGQRVTLRCSPRSGDLSVYWYQQSLDQGLQFLIQYYNGEERAKGNILERFSAQQFPDLHSELNLSSLELGDSALYFCASSVDRGDTQYFGPGTRLTVL.

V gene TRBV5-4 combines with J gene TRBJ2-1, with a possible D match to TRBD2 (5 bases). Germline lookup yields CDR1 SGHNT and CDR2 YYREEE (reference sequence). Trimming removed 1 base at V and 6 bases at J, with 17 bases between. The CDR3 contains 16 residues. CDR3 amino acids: CASSLRVGLASNEQFF. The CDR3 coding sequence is TGTGCCAGCAGCTTGCGAGTAGGGCTAGCCTCCAATGAGCAGTTCTTC.

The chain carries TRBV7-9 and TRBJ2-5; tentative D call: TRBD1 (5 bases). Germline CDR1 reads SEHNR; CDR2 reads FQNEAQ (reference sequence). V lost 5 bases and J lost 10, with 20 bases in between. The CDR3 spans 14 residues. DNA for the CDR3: TGTGCCAGCAGCACAACCGACACCTTCAGGGTCCAGTACTTC. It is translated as CASSTTDTFRVQYF.

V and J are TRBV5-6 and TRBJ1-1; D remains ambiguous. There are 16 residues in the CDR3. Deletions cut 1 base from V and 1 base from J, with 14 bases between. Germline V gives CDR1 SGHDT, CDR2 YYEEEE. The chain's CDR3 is CASSLRPRLRNTEAFF. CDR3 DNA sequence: TGTGCCAGCAGCTTGCGCCCAAGACTTCGGAACACTGAAGCTTTCTTT.

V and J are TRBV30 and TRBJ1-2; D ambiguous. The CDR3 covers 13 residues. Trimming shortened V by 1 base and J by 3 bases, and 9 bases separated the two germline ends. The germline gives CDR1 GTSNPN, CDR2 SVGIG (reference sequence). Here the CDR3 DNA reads TGTGCCTGGAGTGAGCCTCTCTACTATGGCTACACCTTC. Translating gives CAWSEPLYYGYTF.

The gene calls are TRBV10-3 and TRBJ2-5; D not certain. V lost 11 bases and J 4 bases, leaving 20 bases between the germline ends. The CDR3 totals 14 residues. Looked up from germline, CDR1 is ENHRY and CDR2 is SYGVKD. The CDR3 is CASKGRLTSETQYF. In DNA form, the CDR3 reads TGTGCCTCAAAAGGTCGACTTACTTCAGAGACCCAGTACTTC.

This CDR3 is CSARGRHTDTQYF. The CDR3 bases are TGCAGCGCCAGGGGGCGCCACACAGATACGCAGTATTTT. The V call is TRBV29-1, the J call TRBJ2-3; TRBD1 matches at 8 bases. The CDR3 extends over 13 amino acids. Germline V gene lookup returns CDR1 SQVTM and CDR2 ANQGSEA. Germline trimming cut 7 bases from V and 2 bases from J; bases unmatched to any gene: 5.

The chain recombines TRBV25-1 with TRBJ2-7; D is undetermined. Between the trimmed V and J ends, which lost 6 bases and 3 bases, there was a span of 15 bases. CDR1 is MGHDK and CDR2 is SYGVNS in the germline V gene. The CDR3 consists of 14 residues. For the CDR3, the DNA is TGTGCCAGCAGCCCCGCTGACACCCGCTACGAGCAGTACTTC. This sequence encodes CASSPADTRYEQYF.

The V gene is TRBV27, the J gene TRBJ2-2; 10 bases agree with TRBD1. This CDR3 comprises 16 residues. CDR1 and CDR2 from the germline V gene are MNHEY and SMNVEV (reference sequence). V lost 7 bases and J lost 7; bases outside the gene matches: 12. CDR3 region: CASTLGTGAPSGELFF. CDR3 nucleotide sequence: TGTGCCAGCACCTTAGGGACAGGGGCCCCAAGCGGGGAGCTGTTTTTT.

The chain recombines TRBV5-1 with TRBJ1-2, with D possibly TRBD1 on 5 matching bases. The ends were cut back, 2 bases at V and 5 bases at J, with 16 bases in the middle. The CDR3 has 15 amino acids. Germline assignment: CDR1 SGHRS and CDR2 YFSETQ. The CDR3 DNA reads TGCGCCAGCAGCTTTAGTACTGACAGTCGATATGGCTACACCTTC. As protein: CASSFSTDSRYGYTF.

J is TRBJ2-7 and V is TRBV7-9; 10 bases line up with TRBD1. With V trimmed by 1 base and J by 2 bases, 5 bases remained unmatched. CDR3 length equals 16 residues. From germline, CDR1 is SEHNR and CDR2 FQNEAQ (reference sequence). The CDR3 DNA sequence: TGTGCCAGCAGCTTAGTGGTCGGGACAGGGGCCTACGAGCAGTACTTC. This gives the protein CASSLVVGTGAYEQYF.

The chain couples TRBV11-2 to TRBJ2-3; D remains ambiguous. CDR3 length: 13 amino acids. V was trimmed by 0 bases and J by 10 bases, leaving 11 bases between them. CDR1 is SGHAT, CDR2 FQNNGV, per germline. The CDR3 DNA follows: TGTGCCAGCAGCTTAGAGCCGGTCGGGTCGCAGTATTTT. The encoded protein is CASSLEPVGSQYF.

DNA for the CDR3: TGTGCCTGGAAGACAGGGATTGGGGCCGGGGAGCTGTTTTTT. It specifies CAWKTGIGAGELFF. This rearrangement joins TRBV30 to TRBJ2-2; 7 bases map to TRBD1. Trimming removed 4 bases from V and 6 bases from J; junction bases left unmatched: 8. The CDR3 sequence is 14 residues long. Germline CDR1 is GTSNPN and CDR2 is SVGIG (reference sequence).

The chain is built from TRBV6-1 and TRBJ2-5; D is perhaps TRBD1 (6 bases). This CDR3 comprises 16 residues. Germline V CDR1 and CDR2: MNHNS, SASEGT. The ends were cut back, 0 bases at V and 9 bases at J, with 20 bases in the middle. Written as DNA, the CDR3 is TGTGCCAGCAGTGAAGCGGCCGGGACAAAAGGCGGGTCCCAGTACTTC. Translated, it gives CASSEAAGTKGGSQYF.

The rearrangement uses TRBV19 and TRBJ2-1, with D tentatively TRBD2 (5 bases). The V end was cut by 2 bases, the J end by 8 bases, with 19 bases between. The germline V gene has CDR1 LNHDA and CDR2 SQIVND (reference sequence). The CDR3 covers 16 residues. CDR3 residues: CASSILAGGIGDEQFF. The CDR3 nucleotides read TGTGCCAGTAGTATATTGGCGGGTGGAATCGGGGATGAGCAGTTCTTC.

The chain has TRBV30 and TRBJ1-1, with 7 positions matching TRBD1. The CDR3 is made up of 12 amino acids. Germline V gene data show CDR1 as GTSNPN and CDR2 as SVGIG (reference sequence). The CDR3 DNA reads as TGTGCGATACGACAGGGCGGCACTGAAGCTTTCTTT. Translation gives CAIRQGGTEAFF. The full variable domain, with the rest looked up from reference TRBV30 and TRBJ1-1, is SQTIHQWPATLVQPVGSPLSLECTVEGTSNPNLYWYRQAAGRGLQLLFYSVGIGQISSEVPQNLSASRPQDRQFILSSKKLLLSDSGFYLCAIRQGGTEAFFGQGTRLTVV.

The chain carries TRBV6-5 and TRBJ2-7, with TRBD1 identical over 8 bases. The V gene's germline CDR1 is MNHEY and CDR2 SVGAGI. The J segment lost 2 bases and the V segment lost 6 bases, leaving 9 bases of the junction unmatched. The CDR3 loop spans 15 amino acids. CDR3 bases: TGTGCCAGCAGCCCCGGGACAGGCTATACCTACGAGCAGTACTTC. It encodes CASSPGTGYTYEQYF.

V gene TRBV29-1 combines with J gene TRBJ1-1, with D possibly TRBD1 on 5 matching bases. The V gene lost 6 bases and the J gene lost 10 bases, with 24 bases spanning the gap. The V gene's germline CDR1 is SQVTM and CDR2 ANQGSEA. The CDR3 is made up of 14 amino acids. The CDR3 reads CSVPAGRSALGAFF. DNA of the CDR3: TGCAGCGTACCAGCGGGACGGAGCGCGCTTGGAGCTTTCTTT.

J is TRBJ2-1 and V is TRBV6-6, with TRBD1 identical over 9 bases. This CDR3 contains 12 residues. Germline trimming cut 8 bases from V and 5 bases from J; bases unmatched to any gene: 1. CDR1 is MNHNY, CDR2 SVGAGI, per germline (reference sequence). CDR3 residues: CASGDRDNEQFF. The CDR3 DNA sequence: TGTGCCAGCGGGGACAGGGACAATGAGCAGTTCTTC.

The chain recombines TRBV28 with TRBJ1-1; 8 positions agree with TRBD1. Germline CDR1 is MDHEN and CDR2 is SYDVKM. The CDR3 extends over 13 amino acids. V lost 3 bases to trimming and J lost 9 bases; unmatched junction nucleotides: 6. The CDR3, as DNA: TGTGCCAGCAGTTTCAGTCAGGGGGCGAAAGCTTTCTTT. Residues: CASSFSQGAKAFF.